This T cell receptor beta chain emerged from a study of blood T cells in healthy people across ages. As for the study in general: For every two T cells, template switching captured about one barcoded beta molecule. Whole-study findings and limits: Greater diversity and more naive CD4+ cells were seen in long-lived donors than in aged donors.

Through a sample-barcoded 5' primer and a J-beta primer mix, a second PCR was run for about 6 to 12 cycles. A template-switch adaptor containing 12 random nucleotides labeled each cDNA molecule. All samples yielded 3 million or more CDR3-containing paired-end reads. TCRdb re-analysed the 5' RACE reads in MiXCR, keeping a single row per CDR3 protein. The data show hundreds of thousands of distinct CDR3 sequences, with 32% seen just once and roughly 14% held by the top ten. This CDR3 has 16 amino acids. Trimming at V came to 4 bases and at J to 2 bases, leaving 8 bases not matched to a gene. From germline, CDR1 is SGHRS and CDR2 YFSETQ. As regards this clonotype: Its antigen is not known.

The sequence came from a woman of 80 years or more in good health. Sequenced input: blood. The V gene is TRBV5-1, the J gene TRBJ2-3; TRBD2 aligns across 9 bases. The CDR3 coding sequence is TGCGCCAGCAGCGTTGGTAGCGGGAGTATCACAGATACGCAGTATTTT. Encoded protein: CASSVGSGSITDTQYF.